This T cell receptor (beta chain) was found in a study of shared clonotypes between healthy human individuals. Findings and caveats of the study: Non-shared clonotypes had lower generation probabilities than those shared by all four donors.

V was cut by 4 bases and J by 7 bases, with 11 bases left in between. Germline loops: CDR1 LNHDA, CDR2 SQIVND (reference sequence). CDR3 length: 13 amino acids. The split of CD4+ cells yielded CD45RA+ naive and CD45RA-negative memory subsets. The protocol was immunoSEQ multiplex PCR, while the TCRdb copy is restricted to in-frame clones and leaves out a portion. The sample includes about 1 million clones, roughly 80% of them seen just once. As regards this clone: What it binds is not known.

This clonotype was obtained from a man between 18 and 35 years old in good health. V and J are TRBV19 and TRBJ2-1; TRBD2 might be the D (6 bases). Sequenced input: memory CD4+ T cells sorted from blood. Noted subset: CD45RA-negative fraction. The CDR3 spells CASSRGDLNEQFF. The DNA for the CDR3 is TGTGCCAGTAGTAGGGGGGACCTGAATGAGCAGTTCTTC.